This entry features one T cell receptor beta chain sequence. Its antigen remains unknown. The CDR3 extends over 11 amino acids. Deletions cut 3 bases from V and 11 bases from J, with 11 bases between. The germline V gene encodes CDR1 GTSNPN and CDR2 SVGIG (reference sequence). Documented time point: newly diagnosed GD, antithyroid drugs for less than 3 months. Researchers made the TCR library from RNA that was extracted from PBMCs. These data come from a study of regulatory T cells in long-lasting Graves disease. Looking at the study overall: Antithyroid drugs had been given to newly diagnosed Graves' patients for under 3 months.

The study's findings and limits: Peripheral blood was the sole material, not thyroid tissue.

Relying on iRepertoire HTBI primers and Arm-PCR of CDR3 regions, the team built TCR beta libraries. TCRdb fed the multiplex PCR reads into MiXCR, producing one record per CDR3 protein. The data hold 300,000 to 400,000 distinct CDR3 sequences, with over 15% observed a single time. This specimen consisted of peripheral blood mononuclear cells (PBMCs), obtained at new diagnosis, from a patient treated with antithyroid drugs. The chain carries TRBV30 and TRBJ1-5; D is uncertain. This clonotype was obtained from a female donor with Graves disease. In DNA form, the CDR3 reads TGTGCCTGGAGCCACCAAGGAGCCCAGCATTTT. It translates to CAWSHQGAQHF.